This passage covers 19 T cell receptor beta chains from one sample sequenced in a study of blood T cells in healthy people across ages. Together with a sample-barcoded 5' primer, a J-beta primer mix was included in a second PCR lasting 7 to 11 cycles. TCRdb processed the 5' RACE reads anew with MiXCR; each CDR3 protein has one entry. The sample consists of roughly 560,000 distinct CDR3 sequences, around 24% of them appearing once. This sample was also put to use in a study of T cells of mothers and their children.

Sequences were obtained from blood. Source of these receptors: a boy between 10 and 17 years old in good health.

This clonotype was observed a few times. CDR3 region: CARIDRTDVQYF. The CDR3 DNA is TGTGCCAGGATCGACCGGACGGACGTTCAGTACTTC. V is TRBV11-2 and J is TRBJ2-4; no reliable D call. Between the trimmed V and J ends, which lost 9 bases and 11 bases, there was a span of 17 bases. The CDR3 runs 12 residues. Germline assignment: CDR1 SGHAT and CDR2 FQNNGV.

V usage is TRBV18 and J usage is TRBJ2-1, with 7 nucleotides matching TRBD2. The CDR3 consists of 13 residues. With V trimmed by 4 bases and J by 9 bases, 6 bases remained unmatched. The V gene's germline CDR1 is KGHSH and CDR2 LQKENI. This chain's CDR3 is CASSQTGGGEQFF. CDR3 sequence (DNA): TGTGCCAGCTCACAAACGGGAGGCGGTGAGCAGTTCTTC.

The rearrangement uses TRBV2 and TRBJ1-4, with D uncertain. The V end lost 6 bases, the J end lost 0 bases, and 20 bases lay between the germline ends. Looked up from germline, CDR1 is SNHLY and CDR2 is FYNNEI. This CDR3 spans 18 amino acids. The CDR3, as DNA: TGTGCCAGCAGCCCGATCAGGTCTTTCGTGACAACTAATGAAAAACTGTTTTTT. Translated: CASSPIRSFVTTNEKLFF.

This clonotype was counted a few times. This chain uses TRBV29-1 with TRBJ2-1; TRBD2 is a possible D gene (7 bases). The CDR3 spans 12 residues. Germline CDR1 reads SQVTM; CDR2 reads ANQGSEA. Deletions cut 5 bases from V and 6 bases from J, with 11 bases between. The CDR3: CSVPRGPNEQFF. The CDR3 region has the DNA TGCAGCGTTCCGCGGGGGCCCAATGAGCAGTTCTTC.

The chain has TRBV27 and TRBJ2-5, with a weak D call TRBD2 (6 bases). Matching the DNA end better, TRBJ2-7 makes the J call doubtful. This CDR3 spans 15 amino acids. Germline lookup yields CDR1 MNHEY and CDR2 SMNVEV (reference sequence). The CDR3, as DNA: TGTGCCAGCAGTTTATTTTGGGACTCATACTACGAGCAGTACTTC. It codes for CASSLFWDSYYEQYF.

The rearrangement joins TRBV4-3 to TRBJ2-2; possibly TRBD1 for D (6 bases). Germline V gives CDR1 LGHNA, CDR2 YSLEER. V was trimmed by 1 base and J by 2 bases, leaving 20 bases between them. The CDR3 loop spans 19 amino acids. The CDR3 bases are TGCGCCAGCAGCCAAGTCGGCTTGAGGACAGCGAAAAACACCGGGGAGCTGTTTTTT. Translated, it gives CASSQVGLRTAKNTGELFF.

V is TRBV6-6 and J is TRBJ2-5; D is ambiguous. Trimming shortened V by 6 bases and J by 8 bases, and 22 bases separated the two germline ends. Germline V gene data show CDR1 as MNHNY and CDR2 as SVGAGI (reference sequence). CDR3 size: 15 residues. CDR3 sequence reads: CASRDILNQETTQYF. The CDR3 region has the DNA TGTGCCAGCAGGGATATACTTAACCAAGAGACCACCCAGTACTTC.

This clonotype appeared once. The rearrangement links TRBV11-2 to TRBJ1-2; D gene ambiguous. The CDR3 extends over 15 amino acids. The V gene lost 2 bases and the J gene lost 2 bases, with 12 bases spanning the gap. Germline loops: CDR1 SGHAT, CDR2 FQNNGV. CDR3 in DNA: TGTGCCAGCAGCTTATGGTTCGGGCAAAACTATGGCTACACCTTC. This codes for CASSLWFGQNYGYTF.

J is TRBJ2-1 and V is TRBV12-3 or TRBV12-4; no reliable D call. Trimming shortened V by 6 bases and J by 6 bases, and 9 bases separated the two germline ends. The CDR3 sequence is 12 residues long. The CDR3 spells CASSPDANEQFF. CDR3 DNA: TGTGCCAGCAGCCCGGATGCCAATGAGCAGTTCTTC.

This sequence joins TRBV9 and TRBJ2-4, with D hard to call. This CDR3 comprises 13 residues. V gave up 3 bases and J gave up 0 bases, with 4 bases separating them. Germline CDR1 is SGDLS and CDR2 is YYNGEE. The CDR3 reads CASSGSAKNIQYF. The CDR3 nucleotides read TGTGCCAGCAGCGGTTCAGCCAAAAACATTCAGTACTTC.

This clonotype was recorded many times. The CDR3 loop reads CASSLGPSQGNEQFF. CDR3 sequence (DNA): TGTGCCAGCAGCTTGGGGCCTAGCCAGGGCAATGAGCAGTTCTTC. This rearrangement joins TRBV7-2 to TRBJ2-1; the D gene could be TRBD1 or TRBD2 (5 bases each). The CDR3 sequence is 15 residues long. Deletions cut 3 bases from V and 6 bases from J, with 15 bases between. Germline assignment: CDR1 SGHTA and CDR2 FQGNSA.

This chain joins TRBV11-2 and TRBJ2-5, with TRBD2 matching 7 bases. V lost 1 base and J lost 2; bases outside the gene matches: 13. The length of the CDR3 is 18 residues. CDR1 is SGHAT and CDR2 is FQNNGV in the germline V gene. This CDR3 reads CASSLGVASGGGQETQYF. In DNA, the CDR3 is TGTGCCAGCAGCTTAGGGGTGGCTAGCGGCGGCGGTCAAGAGACCCAGTACTTC. Full variable domain (rest looked up from reference TRBV11-2 and TRBJ2-5): EAGVAQSPRYKIIEKRQSVAFWCNPISGHATLYWYQQILGQGPKLLIQFQNNGVVDDSQLPKDRFSAERLKGVDSTLKIQPAKLEDSAVYLCASSLGVASGGGQETQYFGPGTRLLVL.

The chain is built from TRBV7-9 and TRBJ2-5; D remains unclear. Trimming removed 2 bases at V and 5 bases at J, with 15 bases between. The CDR3 has 15 residues. Looked up from germline, CDR1 is SEHNR and CDR2 is FQNEAQ (reference sequence). In DNA form, the CDR3 reads TGTGCCAGCAGCTTAAGCGACACGACGAGGGAGACCCAGTACTTC. Its translation is CASSLSDTTRETQYF.

This clonotype was counted a few times. This chain connects TRBV28 to TRBJ2-5, with D tentatively TRBD1 (7 bases). The end of the DNA fits TRBJ2-7 better, so the J call may be wrong. This CDR3 spans 14 amino acids. Germline V gene lookup returns CDR1 MDHEN and CDR2 SYDVKM. Written as DNA, the CDR3 is TGTGCCAGCAGTTTCGCGGGACAGATTTACGAGCAGTACTTC. It codes for CASSFAGQIYEQYF.

This clonotype was picked up a small number of times. The chain employs TRBV24-1 and TRBJ1-2, with D perhaps matching TRBD1 (6 bases). V lost 3 bases and J 5 bases, leaving 18 bases between the germline ends. From germline, CDR1 is KGHDR and CDR2 SFDVKD. The CDR3 covers 16 residues. CDR3 coding DNA: TGTGCCACCAGTGATCCCGGCCGGGGGCCGAAATATGGCTACACCTTC. It yields the protein CATSDPGRGPKYGYTF.

This clonotype was found a few times. J is TRBJ2-7 and V is TRBV20-1; D call uncertain. CDR3 length equals 15 residues. CDR1 and CDR2 (germline): DFQATT, SNEGSKA (reference sequence). V was clipped by 3 bases and J by 2 bases, with 17 bases between them. CDR3 in amino acids: CSASMAVASPYEQYF. CDR3 nucleotide sequence: TGCAGTGCTAGTATGGCAGTCGCTTCCCCCTACGAGCAGTACTTC.

J is TRBJ2-3 and V is TRBV20-1, with 9 bases fitting TRBD1. Germline V CDR1 and CDR2: DFQATT, SNEGSKA (reference sequence). This CDR3 comprises 15 residues. V was clipped by 4 bases and J by 3 bases; unmatched bases: 8. The CDR3 is CSAKRTGALTDTQYF. The DNA of the CDR3 is TGCAGTGCTAAAAGGACAGGGGCCCTAACAGATACGCAGTATTTT.

V gene TRBV6-5 combines with J gene TRBJ1-5; D gene ambiguous. Germline-derived CDR1 and CDR2 are MNHEY and SVGAGI. V lost 0 bases to trimming and J lost 6 bases, with 9 bases between them. The CDR3 length is 14 residues. In nucleotides, the CDR3 is TGTGCCAGCAGTTACTCGACGGCTGGTCAGCCCCAGCATTTT. It translates to CASSYSTAGQPQHF.

CDR3 loop: CAWSAGGTQYF. CDR3 DNA sequence: TGTGCCTGGAGTGCGGGGGGGACCCAGTACTTC. V gene TRBV30 combines with J gene TRBJ2-5; 7 bases map to TRBD2. V lost 1 base and J lost 7; bases outside the gene matches: 0. This CDR3 spans 11 amino acids. Per germline, CDR1 GTSNPN and CDR2 SVGIG (reference sequence).